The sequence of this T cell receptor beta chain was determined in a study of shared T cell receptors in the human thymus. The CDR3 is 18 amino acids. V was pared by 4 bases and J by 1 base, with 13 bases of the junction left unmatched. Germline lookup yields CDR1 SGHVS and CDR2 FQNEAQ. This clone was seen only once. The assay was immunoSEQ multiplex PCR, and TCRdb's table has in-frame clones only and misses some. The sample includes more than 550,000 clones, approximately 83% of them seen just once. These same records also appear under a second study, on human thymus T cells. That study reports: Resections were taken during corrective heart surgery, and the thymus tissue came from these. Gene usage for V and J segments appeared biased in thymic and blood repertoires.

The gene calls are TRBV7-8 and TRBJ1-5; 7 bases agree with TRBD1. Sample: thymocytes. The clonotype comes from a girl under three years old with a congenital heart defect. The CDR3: CASSSNTGDVESNQPQHF. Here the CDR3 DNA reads TGTGCCAGCAGCTCCAACACAGGGGATGTCGAAAGCAATCAGCCCCAGCATTTT.